The 3 T cell receptor beta chains in this list originate from one sample, sequenced in a study of CD8+ T cells in alopecia areata. RNA extraction was followed by reverse transcription into cDNA, which acted as the sequencing template. Data came from immunoSEQ multiplex PCR; TCRdb stores just in-frame clones and leaves some out. The table includes some 120,000 clones, roughly 50% detected once. The sequenced material came from NKG2D-low CD8+ T cells sorted from blood. These receptors were collected from a human donor with alopecia areata.

The chain carries TRBV30 and TRBJ2-1, with D perhaps matching TRBD2 (5 bases). Between the trimmed V and J ends, which lost 4 bases and 2 bases, there was a span of 15 bases. Germline assignment: CDR1 GTSNPN and CDR2 SVGIG (reference sequence). The CDR3 is made up of 15 amino acids. Here the CDR3 reads CAWKDPDLPYNEQFF. CDR3 DNA: TGTGCCTGGAAGGACCCGGACTTACCCTACAATGAGCAGTTCTTC.

V usage is TRBV27 and J usage is TRBJ2-7; D perhaps matches TRBD2 (6 bases). With 5 bases removed from V and 1 base from J, the gap between germline ends came to 12 bases. Germline assignment: CDR1 MNHEY and CDR2 SMNVEV (reference sequence). The CDR3 has 14 residues. The chain's CDR3 is CASSPRELSYEQYF. The DNA for the CDR3 is TGTGCCAGCAGTCCTCGGGAGTTGTCCTACGAGCAGTACTTC.

This chain joins TRBV5-6 and TRBJ2-7, with D hard to call. Trimming took off 2 bases at V and 2 bases at J, with 8 bases between the two ends. In germline, CDR1 is SGHDT, CDR2 YYEEEE. The CDR3 is 13 amino acids. CDR3 protein: CASSFGLTYEQYF. The CDR3 DNA follows: TGTGCCAGCAGCTTTGGATTGACCTACGAGCAGTACTTC.